The 32 T cell receptor beta chains below come from one sample, sequenced in a study of T cell repertoires in cytomegalovirus infection. Their antigens remain unidentified. Each CDR3 protein is one row after TCRdb ran MiXCR on the reads. In the table there are 300,000 or so distinct CDR3 sequences, 20% to 30% of which are singletons. The sequencing here drew on cultured PBMCs, taken from culture after CMV antigen stimulation. The receptors originated from a human donor in good health (CMV status not recorded). Some clones in this sample may be carry-over from other donors' samples.

This clonotype was counted at least ten times. V and J are TRBV7-2 and TRBJ2-7; 8 bases line up with TRBD1. Germline trimming cut 4 bases from V and 5 bases from J; bases unmatched to any gene: 10. This CDR3 spans 15 amino acids. CDR1 SGHTA and CDR2 FQGNSA come from the germline V gene. The DNA of the CDR3 is TGTGCCAGCAGCTCCGGACAGGGCCTCTCTCACGAGCAGTACTTC. Protein product: CASSSGQGLSHEQYF.

This clonotype was counted between two and nine times. J is TRBJ2-2 and V is TRBV4-1, with TRBD2 identical over 8 bases. Germline V gene data show CDR1 as MGHRA and CDR2 as YSYEKL. This CDR3 has 18 residues. V dropped 1 base and J dropped 3; count of bases not matched to a gene: 10. The CDR3 sequence: CASSQGGRTSGYTGELFF. The CDR3 bases are TGCGCCAGCAGCCAAGGAGGTCGTACTAGCGGATACACCGGGGAGCTGTTTTTT.

This clonotype was seen more than once but under ten times. The rearrangement uses TRBV7-9 and TRBJ1-1; 7 bases line up with TRBD1. The CDR3 length is 17 residues. Germline CDR1 is SEHNR and CDR2 is FQNEAQ (reference sequence). V was clipped by 4 bases and J by 2 bases; unmatched bases: 13. CDR3 sequence reads: CASSSLGRDSLNTEAFF. DNA of the CDR3: TGTGCCAGCAGCTCCTTGGGCCGGGACAGCCTAAACACTGAAGCTTTCTTT.

This chain connects TRBV20-1 to TRBJ2-1, with 8 bases that match TRBD2. The CDR3 covers 14 residues. Losses at the gene ends were 5 bases for V and 3 bases for J; bases not matched to a gene: 6. Germline loops: CDR1 DFQATT, CDR2 SNEGSKA (reference sequence). The CDR3 here is CSAEAGAGYNEQFF. In DNA form, the CDR3 reads TGCAGTGCTGAAGCGGGAGCGGGCTACAATGAGCAGTTCTTC.

V usage is TRBV28 and J usage is TRBJ2-3, with TRBD2 matching over 9 bases. This CDR3 is built from 17 residues. The J segment lost 2 bases and the V segment lost 5 bases, leaving 11 bases of the junction unmatched. Germline CDR1 is MDHEN and CDR2 is SYDVKM. The CDR3 coding sequence is TGTGCCAGCAGTCTCCACTCGGCTAGCGGGGTCACAGATACGCAGTATTTT. This gives the protein CASSLHSASGVTDTQYF.

This clonotype was counted many times. The chain joins TRBV28 to TRBJ1-1; 8 nucleotides align to TRBD1. Trimming removed 5 bases from V and 0 bases from J; junction bases left unmatched: 5. Germline lookup yields CDR1 MDHEN and CDR2 SYDVKM. The CDR3 runs to 15 residues. CDR3 sequence: CASSTTGAMNTEAFF. For the CDR3, the DNA is TGTGCCAGCAGTACGACAGGGGCGATGAACACTGAAGCTTTCTTT.

In the case of this clonotype: The junction departs from germline at one end; a sequencing error may be responsible. The chain uses TRBV4-1 and TRBJ2-1, with 8 bases lining up with TRBD2. The CDR3 consists of 18 residues. Germline V gene lookup returns CDR1 MGHRA and CDR2 YSYEKL. CDR3 protein: CASSPGRVLAGGDNEQFF. The CDR3, as DNA: TGTGCCAGCAGCCCAGGACGAGTATTGGCGGGGGGAGACAATGAGCAGTTCTTC.

This clonotype appeared a few times. V usage is TRBV7-9 and J usage is TRBJ2-7, with D maybe TRBD1 (5 bases). Germline-derived CDR1 and CDR2 are SEHNR and FQNEAQ (reference sequence). The CDR3 is 12 residues long. The ends were cut back, 3 bases at V and 4 bases at J, with 7 bases in the middle. This chain's CDR3 is CASSFPGYEQYF. The CDR3 region has the DNA TGTGCCAGCAGCTTCCCAGGGTACGAGCAGTACTTC. The full variable domain, in which reference TRBV7-9 and TRBJ2-7 provide the parts outside the CDR3, is DTGVSQNPRHKITKRGQNVTFRCDPISEHNRLYWYRQTLGQGPEFLTYFQNEAQLEKSRLLSDRFSAERPKGSFSTLEIQRTEQGDSAMYLCASSFPGYEQYFGPGTRLTVT.

The chain links TRBV6-2 or TRBV6-3 to TRBJ2-7; the D is unclear. CDR3 length: 11 amino acids. In germline, CDR1 is MNHEY, CDR2 SVGEGT. Trimming pared 9 bases from V and 3 bases from J, leaving 9 bases between. CDR3 sequence: CASGDNYEQYF. The CDR3, as DNA: TGTGCCAGTGGGGATAACTACGAGCAGTACTTC.

This clonotype has ten or more counts. The CDR3 protein is CSARGGRGDTEAFF. The CDR3 nucleotides read TGCAGTGCTAGAGGGGGCAGGGGAGACACTGAAGCTTTCTTT. This chain links TRBV20-1 with TRBJ1-1; TRBD1 might be the D (6 bases). Trimming stripped 1 base from V and 3 bases from J, with 12 bases between. There are 14 residues in the CDR3. Germline V gives CDR1 DFQATT, CDR2 SNEGSKA (reference sequence).

A few counts support this clonotype. The gene calls are TRBV15 and TRBJ2-7; D gene unclear. In germline, CDR1 is LNHNV, CDR2 YYDKDF (reference sequence). CDR3 size: 14 residues. V was clipped by 1 base and J by 6 bases, with 13 bases between them. DNA for the CDR3: TGTGCCACCAGCAGAGTAAGGGAATCTTTCGAGCAGTACTTC. Residues: CATSRVRESFEQYF.

V gene TRBV28 combines with J gene TRBJ2-1; 7 bases map to TRBD2. The CDR3 is 13 residues long. Per the germline V gene, CDR1 is MDHEN and CDR2 is SYDVKM. J gave up 7 bases and V 7 bases, and 7 bases lay outside the gene matches. This CDR3 is CASTTLAFNEQFF. The CDR3 nucleotides read TGTGCCAGCACCACACTAGCGTTTAATGAGCAGTTCTTC. The complete variable domain, with remaining parts taken from reference TRBV28 and TRBJ2-1, reads DVKVTQSSRYLVKRTGEKVFLECVQDMDHENMFWYRQDPGLGLRLIYFSYDVKMKEKGDIPEGYSVSREKKERFSLILESASTNQTSMYLCASTTLAFNEQFFGPGTRLTVL.

This clonotype was seen many times. The chain is built from TRBV28 and TRBJ1-6; the D is unclear. The CDR3 covers 14 residues. The V gene's germline CDR1 is MDHEN and CDR2 SYDVKM. V lost 2 bases to trimming and J lost 4 bases, with 6 bases between them. CDR3 coding DNA: TGTGCCAGCAGTTTAGCCCGTTATAATTCACCCCTCCACTTT. This sequence encodes CASSLARYNSPLHF. Looking up the rest from reference TRBV28 and TRBJ1-6 gives the full variable domain: DVKVTQSSRYLVKRTGEKVFLECVQDMDHENMFWYRQDPGLGLRLIYFSYDVKMKEKGDIPEGYSVSREKKERFSLILESASTNQTSMYLCASSLARYNSPLHFGNGTRLTVT.

V gene TRBV4-1 combines with J gene TRBJ1-1; unclear D gene. The CDR3 length is 14 residues. Per the germline V gene, CDR1 is MGHRA and CDR2 is YSYEKL. V lost 6 bases to trimming and J lost 1 base, with 12 bases between them. CDR3 coding DNA: TGCGCCAGCAGAGATAGGGTAACGAACACTGAAGCTTTCTTT. Amino acid sequence: CASRDRVTNTEAFF.

This clonotype appeared a few times. The rearrangement links TRBV5-4 to TRBJ1-1, with D perhaps TRBD1 (5 bases). The CDR3 contains 14 residues. The V gene's germline CDR1 is SGHNT and CDR2 YYREEE (reference sequence). Trimming left V 0 bases short and J 1 base short, with 7 bases between. The DNA of the CDR3 is TGTGCCAGCAGCTTGGGAGGGACGAACACTGAAGCTTTCTTT. Translation: CASSLGGTNTEAFF.

This clonotype was observed many times. This chain connects TRBV7-2 to TRBJ1-3; D gene unclear. Germline values: CDR1 SGHTA, CDR2 FQGNSA. The CDR3 runs 13 residues. The V end was cut by 8 bases, the J end by 2 bases, with 10 bases between. The CDR3 is CASSENPGNTIYF. The DNA of the CDR3 is TGTGCCAGCTCTGAAAATCCTGGAAACACCATATATTTT.

The genes are TRBV20-1 and TRBJ2-1; 7 positions agree with TRBD2. The CDR3 runs to 17 residues. V was clipped by 3 bases and J by 0 bases; unmatched bases: 11. Germline V lookup: CDR1 DFQATT, CDR2 SNEGSKA (reference sequence). CDR3 sequence reads: CSARSLAVKSSYNEQFF. Here the CDR3 DNA reads TGCAGTGCTAGGAGTCTAGCGGTTAAGAGCTCCTACAATGAGCAGTTCTTC.

The chain joins TRBV12-3 or TRBV12-4 to TRBJ2-3; 11 bases are shared with TRBD2. V lost 5 bases and J lost 0; bases outside the gene matches: 10. This CDR3 has 18 amino acids. CDR3 sequence reads: CASSRGASGRLSTDTQYF. Written as DNA, the CDR3 is TGTGCCAGCAGTCGTGGGGCTAGCGGGAGGTTGAGCACAGATACGCAGTATTTT.

The V gene is TRBV27, the J gene TRBJ2-1, with D possibly matching TRBD2 (6 bases). Germline assignment: CDR1 MNHEY and CDR2 SMNVEV (reference sequence). V was clipped by 0 bases and J by 7 bases, with 13 bases between them. The CDR3 has 15 amino acids. The CDR3 DNA reads TGTGCCAGCAGTTTATCGACGGGAGTGGGGAATGAGCAGTTCTTC. Protein product: CASSLSTGVGNEQFF.

This clonotype was seen a single time. The chain carries TRBV10-3 and TRBJ1-1, with D tentatively TRBD1 (6 bases). The CDR3 length is 14 residues. Germline CDR1 is ENHRY and CDR2 is SYGVKD. V was trimmed by 2 bases and J by 1 base, leaving 8 bases between them. The DNA of the CDR3 is TGTGCCATCAGTGAGGTAGGGGGGAACACTGAAGCTTTCTTT. This gives the protein CAISEVGGNTEAFF.

The chain links TRBV7-2 to TRBJ2-5, with 7 bases lining up with TRBD2. With V trimmed by 5 bases and J by 1 base, 10 bases remained unmatched. The CDR3 totals 16 residues. Germline CDR1 reads SGHTA; CDR2 reads FQGNSA. The CDR3 region is CASSRGLGGIQETQYF. The CDR3 DNA sequence: TGTGCCAGCAGCCGCGGACTAGGAGGGATCCAAGAGACCCAGTACTTC.

The chain's CDR3 is CASSLLAGDVTDTQYF. The CDR3 bases are TGTGCCAGCAGCTTACTAGCGGGAGATGTGACAGATACGCAGTATTTT. The genes are TRBV6-4 and TRBJ2-3; 11 nucleotides agree with TRBD2. V shed 6 bases and J 3 bases; nucleotides not matched to a gene: 8. Germline values: CDR1 MRHNA, CDR2 SNTAGT. CDR3 length: 16 amino acids.

The chain links TRBV6-1 to TRBJ2-7; D may correspond to TRBD1 or TRBD2 (6 bases each). Deletions cut 3 bases from V and 2 bases from J, with 11 bases between. From germline, CDR1 is MNHNS and CDR2 SASEGT. CDR3 size: 14 residues. The CDR3 nucleotides read TGTGCCAGCAGTGAGGCGGGACAAACCTACGAGCAGTACTTC. Encoded protein: CASSEAGQTYEQYF.

The chain is built from TRBV6-6 and TRBJ1-5, with D perhaps matching TRBD1 (5 bases). V was cut by 5 bases and J by 0 bases, with 11 bases left in between. This CDR3 is built from 15 residues. In germline, CDR1 is MNHNY, CDR2 SVGAGI (reference sequence). CDR3 in amino acids: CASSPDGHSNQPQHF. The CDR3 region has the DNA TGTGCCAGCAGTCCCGACGGACATAGCAATCAGCCCCAGCATTTT.

This clonotype has more than one count but fewer than ten. The chain employs TRBV28 and TRBJ2-3; perhaps TRBD2 as D (6 bases). Germline lookup yields CDR1 MDHEN and CDR2 SYDVKM. Trimming removed 5 bases at V and 0 bases at J, with 18 bases between. This CDR3 contains 17 residues. The CDR3 region is CASSPPGSGDSTDTQYF. As DNA, the CDR3 is TGTGCCAGCAGTCCCCCCGGTAGCGGAGACAGCACAGATACGCAGTATTTT.

The chain links TRBV6-1 to TRBJ1-5; no definite D call. From germline, CDR1 is MNHNS and CDR2 SASEGT. The CDR3 covers 14 residues. The V end was cut by 0 bases, the J end by 6 bases, with 9 bases between. CDR3 coding DNA: TGTGCCAGCAGTGAAGCCCCCGTTGGTCAGCCCCAGCATTTT. It is translated as CASSEAPVGQPQHF.

The J gene is TRBJ1-3, the V gene TRBV6-1; D unclear. V shed 5 bases and J shed 3 bases, with 8 bases lying between them. The CDR3 has 13 amino acids. The V gene's germline CDR1 is MNHNS and CDR2 SASEGT. In DNA, the CDR3 is TGTGCCAGCAGTTTACCCCATGGAAACACCATATATTTT. Translation gives CASSLPHGNTIYF.

The V and J genes are TRBV9 and TRBJ2-2, with D unclear. The CDR3 is made up of 14 amino acids. Germline V gene sequence: CDR1 SGDLS, CDR2 YYNGEE. V shed 7 bases and J shed 4 bases, with 14 bases lying between them. CDR3 sequence: CASSPGRRTGELFF. CDR3 in DNA: TGTGCCAGCTCCCCAGGCAGGCGCACCGGGGAGCTGTTTTTT. The full variable domain, its missing parts supplied by reference TRBV9 and TRBJ2-2, is DSGVTQTPKHLITATGQRVTLRCSPRSGDLSVYWYQQSLDQGLQFLIQYYNGEERAKGNILERFSAQQFPDLHSELNLSSLELGDSALYFCASSPGRRTGELFFGEGSRLTVL.

The sample holds a few counts of this clonotype. The chain combines TRBV28 with TRBJ1-5; no clear D. The CDR3 has 13 amino acids. Germline V gene data show CDR1 as MDHEN and CDR2 as SYDVKM. Trimming took off 4 bases at V and 10 bases at J, with 14 bases between the two ends. The CDR3 loop reads CASSSPGSDPQHF. The CDR3 nucleotides are TGTGCCAGCAGTTCACCGGGGTCCGATCCCCAGCATTTT.

The chain joins TRBV6-2 or TRBV6-3 to TRBJ2-7, with no clear D. This CDR3 contains 14 residues. The V end was cut by 4 bases, the J end by 5 bases, with 15 bases between. Germline loops: CDR1 MNHEY, CDR2 SVGEGT. The DNA of the CDR3 is TGTGCCAGCAGTTCTCGCGCCACCCGTGACGAGCAGTACTTC. It yields the protein CASSSRATRDEQYF.

V and J are TRBV6-2 or TRBV6-3 and TRBJ1-1, with D perhaps matching TRBD1 (6 bases). V was shortened by 6 bases and J by 8 bases, with 19 bases between the two germline ends. The CDR3 is made up of 14 amino acids. The germline V gene has CDR1 MNHEY and CDR2 SVGEGT. The CDR3 region has the DNA TGTGCCAGCAGCGGGGACATCGCGTTCCCCGAAGCTTTCTTT. Residues: CASSGDIAFPEAFF.

The chain is built from TRBV29-1 and TRBJ1-2; D may be TRBD1 (6 bases). The CDR3 is 12 amino acids. In germline, CDR1 is SQVTM, CDR2 ANQGSEA. The V gene lost 4 bases and the J gene lost 7 bases, with 13 bases spanning the gap. DNA for the CDR3: TGCAGCGTTGGGGGGGGCGAGACTGGCTACACCTTC. Amino acid sequence: CSVGGGETGYTF.